Presented here are 14 T cell receptor beta chains from one specimen sequenced in a study of identical twins. A single record per CDR3 protein comes from TCRdb applying MiXCR to the 5' RACE reads. The sample carries approximately 600,000 distinct CDR3 sequences, roughly 7.2% recorded once. The same data also went into a second study, on yellow fever vaccine responses in identical twins.

Sequenced material: PBMCs. These receptors were obtained from a woman aged 18-29 years in good health.

This clonotype was seen ten or more times. The rearrangement joins TRBV12-3 or TRBV12-4 to TRBJ2-5; 7 bases align to TRBD1. The V and J ends lost 4 bases and 4 bases, in that order; junction bases with no gene match: 6. This CDR3 comprises 14 residues. CDR3 sequence reads: CASSSRRDRETQYF. DNA for the CDR3: TGTGCCAGCAGTTCCCGCCGGGACAGAGAGACCCAGTACTTC.

The sample holds many counts of this clonotype. The chain combines TRBV20-1 with TRBJ2-5, with TRBD2 matching 14 bases. CDR1 is DFQATT, CDR2 SNEGSKA, per germline (reference sequence). The CDR3 length is 15 residues. Trimming took 2 bases from V and 7 from J; bases not matched to a gene: 6. This CDR3 is CSARSPGLAGVTQYF. For the CDR3, the DNA is TGCAGTGCTAGATCCCCGGGACTAGCGGGGGTGACCCAGTACTTC.

This clonotype was counted a few times. The CDR3 reads CASSAMGHPPEAFF. The CDR3 bases are TGTGCCAGCAGCGCGATGGGACATCCTCCTGAAGCTTTCTTT. The chain employs TRBV9 and TRBJ1-1, with D possibly being TRBD1 (6 bases). Germline CDR1 SGDLS, CDR2 YYNGEE. V was cut by 3 bases and J by 6 bases, with 15 bases left in between. The CDR3 extends over 14 amino acids.

The gene calls are TRBV6-2 or TRBV6-3 and TRBJ2-5; D might be TRBD1 or TRBD2, each matching 5 bases. CDR3 size: 14 residues. CDR1 MNHEY and CDR2 SVGEGT come from the germline V gene. Trimming stripped 6 bases from V and 3 bases from J, with 14 bases between. The CDR3 sequence is CASSQPGRKETQYF. The CDR3 DNA reads as TGTGCCAGCAGCCAACCGGGACGGAAAGAGACCCAGTACTTC.

In its sample, this clonotype was seen a few times. This chain uses TRBV20-1 with TRBJ1-5, with a tentative D call TRBD1 (6 bases). Deletions cut 3 bases from V and 7 bases from J, with 13 bases between. Germline CDR1 reads DFQATT; CDR2 reads SNEGSKA (reference sequence). This CDR3 contains 13 residues. CDR3 in amino acids: CSASSGALQPQHF. CDR3 bases: TGCAGTGCTAGTTCGGGGGCCTTGCAGCCCCAGCATTTT.

This clonotype was detected only a few times. The CDR3 nucleotides are TGTGCCAGCAGTCCCGAGGGACAGCGCTACGAGCAGTACGTC. Protein sequence: CASSPEGQRYEQYV. This chain links TRBV6-1 with TRBJ2-7, with TRBD1 matching over 7 bases. Unmatched junction bases numbered 7, after V lost 5 bases and J lost 3 bases. Looked up from germline, CDR1 is MNHNS and CDR2 is SASEGT. The CDR3 covers 14 residues.

This clonotype was counted between two and nine times. The rearrangement uses TRBV6-4 and TRBJ2-7, with D possibly TRBD1 on 6 matching bases. This CDR3 is 12 amino acids long. Per germline, CDR1 MRHNA and CDR2 SNTAGT. Trimming pared 7 bases from V and 3 bases from J, leaving 10 bases between. The CDR3 reads CASKQGNYEQYV. DNA for the CDR3: TGTGCCAGCAAACAGGGAAACTACGAGCAGTACGTC.

The sample holds a few counts of this clonotype. The rearrangement joins TRBV4-1 to TRBJ2-1; 8 positions match TRBD2. CDR1 and CDR2 from the germline V gene are MGHRA and YSYEKL. Trimming took 0 bases from V and 7 from J; bases not matched to a gene: 8. The CDR3 sequence is 16 residues long. CDR3 DNA sequence: TGCGCCAGCAGCCAAGATCCCAGCGGGAGTAGGAATGAGCAGTTCTTC. Translated, it gives CASSQDPSGSRNEQFF.

This chain uses TRBV7-6 with TRBJ2-7, with 9 positions matching TRBD2. This CDR3 comprises 15 residues. Germline values: CDR1 SGHVS, CDR2 FNYEAQ. V lost 5 bases to trimming and J lost 1 base; unmatched junction nucleotides: 6. CDR3 sequence reads: CASSPASGESYEQYF. The DNA of the CDR3 is TGTGCCAGCAGCCCCGCTAGCGGGGAATCCTACGAGCAGTACTTC. Looking up the rest from reference TRBV7-6 and TRBJ2-7 gives the full variable domain: GAGVSQSPRYKVTKRGQDVALRCDPISGHVSLYWYRQALGQGPEFLTYFNYEAQQDKSGLPNDRFSAERPEGSISTLTIQRTEQRDSAMYRCASSPASGESYEQYFGPGTRLTVT.

The V gene is TRBV2, the J gene TRBJ2-3; D gene uncertain. V shed 5 bases and J shed 4 bases, with 10 bases lying between them. This CDR3 has 13 amino acids. Per the germline V gene, CDR1 is SNHLY and CDR2 is FYNNEI. CDR3 coding DNA: TGTGCCAGCAGTAAAAGTAGTTCAGATACGCAGTATTTT. Protein sequence: CASSKSSSDTQYF.

This clonotype turned up a few times. This sequence joins TRBV6-5 and TRBJ2-3, with D uncertain. This CDR3 spans 16 amino acids. CDR1 is MNHEY, CDR2 SVGAGI, per germline. V gave up 0 bases and J gave up 5 bases, with 15 bases separating them. The chain's CDR3 is CASSYSIESLGDTQYF. For the CDR3, the DNA is TGTGCCAGCAGTTACTCGATTGAATCTTTAGGAGATACGCAGTATTTT.

The sample holds many counts of this clonotype. The J gene is TRBJ1-5, the V gene TRBV12-3 or TRBV12-4; D is possibly TRBD1 (6 bases). The CDR3 consists of 13 residues. V was clipped by 8 bases and J by 6 bases, with 14 bases between them. CDR3 nucleotides: TGTGCCAGCTCAGGAAAGGGGGGTCAGCCCCAGCATTTT. Encoded protein: CASSGKGGQPQHF.

The rearrangement uses TRBV6-1 and TRBJ2-3, with D perhaps matching TRBD2 (5 bases). Trimming cost V 3 bases and J 2 bases, with 12 bases left between them. CDR3 length: 15 amino acids. Germline V gene lookup returns CDR1 MNHNS and CDR2 SASEGT. The CDR3, as DNA: TGTGCCAGCAGTGATGAGGGTGCGGACACAGATACGCAGTATTTT. Translated: CASSDEGADTDTQYF.

This clonotype was recorded many times. Here the CDR3 reads CASRSAGGHNEQFF. The CDR3 coding sequence is TGTGCCAGCAGATCAGCGGGGGGGCATAATGAGCAGTTCTTC. V and J are TRBV12-3 or TRBV12-4 and TRBJ2-1, with TRBD2 matching 10 bases. V shed 6 bases and J 7 bases; nucleotides not matched to a gene: 6. This CDR3 comprises 14 residues.